This T cell receptor beta chain derives from a study of tumor-infiltrating lymphocytes in primary liver carcinoma. On the study more broadly: The tumors ranged from roughly 4 to 10 cm across and fell within stage T1-T3 N0M0. Study-wide findings and caveats: Among the pair types, tumor region pairs showed more overlap than tumor-adjacent and tumor-blood pairs.

The CDR3 loop spans 15 amino acids. The germline CDR1 and CDR2 sequences are SQVTM and ANQGSEA. Unsorted bulk tissue of about 18-34 mg yielded co-extracted RNA and DNA. Using a constant-region primer together with ProtoScript II reverse transcriptase, TCR beta cDNA was made from approximately 500 ng of total RNA. Researchers made the TCR beta libraries by running three nested multiplex PCR rounds with slightly modified ARM-PCR. Both of the initial two PCR rounds ran for nine to eleven cycles and employed TRBV1-TRBV30 forward primers alongside a C-beta reverse primer. TCRdb itself ran the multiplex PCR reads through MiXCR, one entry per CDR3 protein. The sample consists of 90,000 to 140,000 distinct CDR3 sequences, 82% of them appearing once. Concerning this clonotype: Its antigen is currently unknown. At one end the junction does not follow the germline gene, possibly because of a read error.

This clonotype originated in a man aged 40-49 years with primary liver carcinoma and hepatitis B virus infection. Sequencing was done on a sample of liver tumor tissue from sampling region 3. Documented subset: tumor region T3, left-lateral pole. V usage is TRBV29-1 and J usage is TRBJ2-2, with 9 bases that match TRBD2. As DNA, the CDR3 is TGCAGCGTTGGGACTAGCGCGGTGAGCACCTGGGAGCTGTTTTTT. Its translation is CSVGTSAVSTWELFF.